What follows is one TCR beta chain and its context. Its target is not known. The CDR3 contains 14 residues. CDR1 and CDR2 from the germline V gene are MNHEY and SMNVEV (reference sequence). J was trimmed by 10 bases and V by 5 bases; bases with no gene match: 13. It was via CD45RO/CCR7/CD25/CD127/CD95/CD27 that CD4+ naive, central memory, regulatory and stem cell-like memory cells were sorted. The data are from a study of beta chain features in type 1 diabetes. Study-level points and caveats: Moderate yet significant TCRB CDR3 shortening was seen in Type 1 diabetes patients in all four CD4+ subsets. It was possible that PCR favored shorter templates, equally so in patients and controls.

cDNA synthesis used the whole RNA isolate, giving expressed TCRB sequences. Mean read depth for naive, central memory and regulatory T cell samples was approximately 3.57 million reads. Produced via immunoSEQ multiplex PCR; TCRdb's table is partial and in-frame only. Among some 190,000 clones listed, around 7.9% were seen once. The sequenced sample was central memory CD4+ T cells from blood. The chain recombines TRBV27 with TRBJ1-2; 7 bases are a match to TRBD1. The sequence came from a man aged 18 to 29 with type 1 diabetes. The CDR3 is CASSPHLPQGIYTF. Here the CDR3 DNA reads TGTGCCAGCAGTCCCCACCTCCCACAGGGGATCTACACCTTC.